The sequence of this T cell receptor beta chain was determined in a study of cytomegalovirus exposure and HLA in healthy donors. General study results and limits: According to a later analysis, donors in an Asian-associated ancestry cluster reportedly had fewer N-insertions than the roughly 670-donor mean. A further, later analysis showed that HLA-associated TCR beta chains (compared with equally common others) were more clonally expanded.

Trimming removed 8 bases at V and 7 bases at J, with 6 bases between. Per the germline V gene, CDR1 is LNHDA and CDR2 is SQIVND (reference sequence). The CDR3 has 10 residues. Healthy bone marrow donors made up the cohort. With respect to this clone: Its specificity is not known.

Use of 60 Vbeta and 13 Jbeta primers characterized the PCR. Repertoires were generated with immunoSEQ multiplex PCR, while TCRdb's copy carries only in-frame clones and drops some. The sample holds about 200,000 clones; 70% are singletons and the top ten take 2.5% to 3%. V is TRBV19 and J is TRBJ2-4, with TRBD2 as a possible D gene (5 bases). The source is a middle-aged man in good health and CMV-seropositive. Sequencing was performed on PBMCs. The CDR3 DNA is TGTGCCAGTGAGGGTAACATTCAGTACTTC. This codes for CASEGNIQYF.